This T cell receptor beta chain was profiled in a study of beta chain features in type 1 diabetes. Overall study results and limits: Unsettled here was the matter of whether HLA type influences TCRB rearrangement. The study found moderately but significantly shorter TCRB CDR3s in all four CD4+ subsets of Type 1 diabetes patients.

Isolated RNA was reverse transcribed in full, so expressed TCRB transcripts were sequenced. The data were produced by immunoSEQ multiplex PCR, yet TCRdb's version contains in-frame clones alone and is incomplete. The sample consists of 150,000 to 190,000 clones, 10% of them appearing once. Regarding this clone: The antigen remains undetermined.

V lost 1 base and J lost 1; bases outside the gene matches: 0. Germline lookup yields CDR1 SGHTA and CDR2 FQGNSA. The CDR3 loop spans 15 amino acids. The sample comprised central memory CD4+ T cells from blood. This TCR was recovered from a man younger than 45 with type 1 diabetes. The chain carries TRBV7-2 and TRBJ2-3, with TRBD2 identical over 9 bases. The CDR3 nucleotides are TGTGCCAGCAGCTTAGTAGCGGGAGGCACAGATACGCAGTATTTT. Translated: CASSLVAGGTDTQYF.